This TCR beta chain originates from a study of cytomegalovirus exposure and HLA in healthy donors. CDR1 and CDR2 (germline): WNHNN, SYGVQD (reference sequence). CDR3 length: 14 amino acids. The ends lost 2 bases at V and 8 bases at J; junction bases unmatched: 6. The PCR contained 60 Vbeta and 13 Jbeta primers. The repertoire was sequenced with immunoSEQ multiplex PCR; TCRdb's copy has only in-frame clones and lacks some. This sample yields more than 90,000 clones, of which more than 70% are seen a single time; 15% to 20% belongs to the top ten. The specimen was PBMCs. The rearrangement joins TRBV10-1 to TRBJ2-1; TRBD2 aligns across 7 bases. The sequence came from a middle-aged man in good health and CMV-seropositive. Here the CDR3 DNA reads TGCGCCAGCAGTGAGCCTGGCGGGAGTCATGAGCAGTTCTTC. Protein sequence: CASSEPGGSHEQFF.